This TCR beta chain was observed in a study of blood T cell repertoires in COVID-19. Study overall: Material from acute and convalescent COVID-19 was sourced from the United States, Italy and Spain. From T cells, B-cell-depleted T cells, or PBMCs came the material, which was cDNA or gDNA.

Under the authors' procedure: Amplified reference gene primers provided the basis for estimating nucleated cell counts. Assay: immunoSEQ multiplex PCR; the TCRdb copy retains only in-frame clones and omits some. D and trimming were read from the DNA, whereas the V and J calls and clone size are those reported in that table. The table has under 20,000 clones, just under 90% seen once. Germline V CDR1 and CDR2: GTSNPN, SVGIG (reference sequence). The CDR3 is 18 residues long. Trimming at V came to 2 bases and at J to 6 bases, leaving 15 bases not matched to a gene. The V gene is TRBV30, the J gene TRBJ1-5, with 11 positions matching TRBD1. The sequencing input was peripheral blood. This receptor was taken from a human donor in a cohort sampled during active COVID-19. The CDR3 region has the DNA TGTGCCTGGAGTAGACATCCACAGGGGACAGGGGGGTTTCAGCCCCAGCATTTT. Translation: CAWSRHPQGTGGFQPQHF.